What follows are 17 T cell receptor beta chains derived from one specimen sequenced in a study of identical twins. TCRdb used MiXCR to reprocess the 5' RACE reads, holding one entry per CDR3 protein. The sample lists around 680,000 distinct CDR3 sequences, 8.5% to 9.5% occurring once. The data also belong to a second study, concerning yellow fever vaccine responses in identical twins.

The sample comprised PBMCs. Receptor source: a woman between 18 and 29 years old in good health.

This clonotype appeared a few times. CDR3 sequence: CATSALPRDAHYEQYF. The CDR3 DNA reads TGTGCCACCAGCGCCCTCCCCCGGGACGCCCACTACGAGCAGTACTTC. This chain connects TRBV15 to TRBJ2-7, with D perhaps being TRBD1 or TRBD2 (5 bases each). The germline gives CDR1 LNHNV, CDR2 YYDKDF (reference sequence). V shed 5 bases and J shed 3 bases, with 20 bases lying between them. The CDR3 is made up of 16 amino acids.

This clonotype was recorded at least ten times. This chain connects TRBV20-1 to TRBJ2-7; D may correspond to TRBD1 or TRBD2 (5 bases each). Germline V gene sequence: CDR1 DFQATT, CDR2 SNEGSKA (reference sequence). V shed 6 bases and J shed 4 bases, with 13 bases lying between them. This CDR3 is built from 12 residues. The CDR3 sequence: CSARPGTYEQYF. The CDR3 bases are TGCAGTGCGAGGCCGGGGACGTACGAGCAGTACTTC.

V gene TRBV6-5 combines with J gene TRBJ2-2, with a possible D match to TRBD2 (6 bases). CDR3 length equals 14 residues. V lost 2 bases to trimming and J lost 6 bases, with 10 bases between them. In germline, CDR1 is MNHEY, CDR2 SVGAGI. The CDR3 coding sequence is TGTGCCAGCAGTTACGTCGGAGGGTCCGGGGAGCTGTTTTTT. Translated: CASSYVGGSGELFF.

This clonotype appeared a few times. This chain connects TRBV6-2 or TRBV6-3 to TRBJ2-1; no clear D. Germline CDR1 MNHEY, CDR2 SVGEGT. The CDR3 runs to 14 residues. Trimming removed 2 bases from V and 3 bases from J, with 8 bases in between. Here the CDR3 reads CASSYPNSYNEQFF. The DNA of the CDR3 is TGTGCCAGCAGTTACCCGAACAGCTACAATGAGCAGTTCTTC.

The chain recombines TRBV5-6 with TRBJ1-1, with TRBD1 identical over 10 bases. Germline V gene sequence: CDR1 SGHDT, CDR2 YYEEEE. The J segment lost 2 bases and the V segment lost 4 bases, leaving 8 bases of the junction unmatched. The CDR3 runs to 16 residues. The CDR3 coding sequence is TGTGCCAGCAGCGCGTCCGGGACAGGGGTCAACACTGAAGCTTTCTTT. Its protein product is CASSASGTGVNTEAFF.

This clonotype was counted a few times. The V call is TRBV12-5, the J call TRBJ2-1; D not resolved. With 0 bases removed from V and 5 bases from J, the gap between germline ends came to 2 bases. The CDR3 sequence is 12 residues long. In germline, CDR1 is LGHNT, CDR2 FRNRAP. CDR3 nucleotide sequence: TGTGCTAGTGGTTTGGTCGACAATGAGCAGTTCTTC. This translates into CASGLVDNEQFF.

The sample holds many counts of this clonotype. The J gene is TRBJ2-1, the V gene TRBV4-2, with 12 bases fitting TRBD2. The CDR3 length is 18 residues. J gave up 8 bases and V 0 bases, and 11 bases lay outside the gene matches. The V gene's germline CDR1 is LGHNA and CDR2 YNFKEQ. The CDR3 region has the DNA TGTGCCAGCAGCCAAGATTACCCTAGCGGGAGGGGAGTCGATGAGCAGTTCTTC. As protein: CASSQDYPSGRGVDEQFF.

This clonotype occurred many times. The gene calls are TRBV12-3 or TRBV12-4 and TRBJ2-5; no firm D call. The CDR3 has 12 residues. Between the trimmed V and J ends, which lost 3 bases and 4 bases, there was a span of 6 bases. In DNA, the CDR3 is TGTGCCAGCAGTTTGACCTCAGAGACCCAGTACTTC. It translates to CASSLTSETQYF.

The rearrangement joins TRBV7-9 to TRBJ1-6; no firm D call. Germline CDR1 is SEHNR and CDR2 is FQNEAQ (reference sequence). The CDR3 is 13 amino acids. The V end was cut by 7 bases, the J end by 5 bases, with 9 bases between. The CDR3 here is CASTGLNNSPLHF. The DNA of the CDR3 is TGTGCCAGCACGGGTTTAAATAATTCACCCCTCCACTTT.

This clonotype was detected only a few times. The chain has TRBV15 and TRBJ2-3, with 9 bases aligning to TRBD1. CDR3 length: 16 amino acids. The germline V gene encodes CDR1 LNHNV and CDR2 YYDKDF (reference sequence). Losses at the gene ends were 5 bases for V and 5 bases for J; bases not matched to a gene: 11. The CDR3 region is CATSVTGTGIKDTQYF. The CDR3, as DNA: TGTGCCACCAGCGTAACCGGGACAGGGATTAAAGATACGCAGTATTTT. Drawing the rest from reference TRBV15 and TRBJ2-3, the complete variable domain is DAMVIQNPRYQVTQFGKPVTLSCSQTLNHNVMYWYQQKSSQAPKLLFHYYDKDFNNEADTPDNFQSRRPNTSFCFLDIRSPGLGDTAMYLCATSVTGTGIKDTQYFGPGTRLTVL.

This clonotype has only a few counts. Here the CDR3 DNA reads TGTGCCACCAGCAGAGATCTGGGTCCCGGGGAGCTGTTTTTT. It codes for CATSRDLGPGELFF. The chain links TRBV15 to TRBJ2-2; unclear D gene. The germline V and J ends were trimmed by 0 bases and 6 bases, with 8 bases remaining between them. This CDR3 comprises 14 residues. Germline CDR1 LNHNV, CDR2 YYDKDF (reference sequence).

This clonotype was seen only a few times. The chain has TRBV10-3 and TRBJ2-7; TRBD2 matches 8 bases. Germline values: CDR1 ENHRY, CDR2 SYGVKD. The CDR3 totals 17 residues. J was trimmed by 3 bases and V by 0 bases; bases with no gene match: 10. The CDR3 sequence is CAISESLADPSDYEQYF. The CDR3 region has the DNA TGTGCCATCAGTGAGTCACTAGCGGACCCTTCGGACTACGAGCAGTACTTC.

This clonotype was seen a handful of times. J is TRBJ2-7 and V is TRBV27, with 7 positions matching TRBD1. This CDR3 spans 14 amino acids. Germline lookup yields CDR1 MNHEY and CDR2 SMNVEV (reference sequence). V was clipped by 0 bases and J by 6 bases; unmatched bases: 5. The CDR3 DNA reads TGTGCCAGCAGTTTATCGGCGCACAGGGGCGAGCAGTACTTC. Translated: CASSLSAHRGEQYF.

The genes are TRBV7-9 and TRBJ2-5, with D possibly TRBD2 on 8 matching bases. The ends were cut back, 5 bases at V and 9 bases at J, with 22 bases in the middle. The CDR3 is 15 residues long. CDR1 and CDR2 (germline): SEHNR, FQNEAQ (reference sequence). CDR3 DNA: TGTGCCAGCAGCCACCAGGGGGTCCAGCGGGGGTCCCAGTACTTC. This sequence encodes CASSHQGVQRGSQYF.

This clonotype was seen repeatedly, ten times or more. The chain has TRBV20-1 and TRBJ2-5, with D maybe TRBD2 (6 bases). The germline V gene has CDR1 DFQATT and CDR2 SNEGSKA (reference sequence). The CDR3 contains 14 residues. Trimming cost V 3 bases and J 2 bases, with 13 bases left between them. The DNA of the CDR3 is TGCAGTGCTAGGGACTATCTGATGCAAGAGACCCAGTACTTC. This codes for CSARDYLMQETQYF.

This clonotype has at least ten counts. The J gene is TRBJ2-7, the V gene TRBV20-1, with TRBD2 matching 10 bases. Germline V gene sequence: CDR1 DFQATT, CDR2 SNEGSKA (reference sequence). The CDR3 contains 15 residues. J lost 2 bases, V lost 3 bases, and 7 bases had no gene match. The CDR3 is CSASVLAGDAYEQYF. Here the CDR3 DNA reads TGCAGTGCTAGCGTCCTAGCGGGGGATGCCTACGAGCAGTACTTC.

The V and J genes are TRBV5-1 and TRBJ2-3; D is tentatively TRBD1 or TRBD2 (5 bases each). The CDR3 sequence is 14 residues long. Germline CDR1 reads SGHRS; CDR2 reads YFSETQ. V was trimmed by 4 bases and J by 2 bases, leaving 11 bases between them. Here the CDR3 DNA reads TGCGCCAGCAGCCACCGGGACCTCACAGATACGCAGTATTTT. Amino acids: CASSHRDLTDTQYF.